The entry below gives a single T cell receptor beta chain sequence along with its context. Its antigen is undetermined. The protocol was immunoSEQ multiplex PCR, while the TCRdb copy is restricted to in-frame clones and leaves out a portion. The profile shows some 31,000 clones, about 91% of them singletons. The time point is: new active TB diagnosis, blood taken before or within 7 days of starting treatment. The V gene lost 10 bases and the J gene lost 7 bases, with 19 bases spanning the gap. Germline V lookup: CDR1 LNHDA, CDR2 SQIVND (reference sequence). The length of the CDR3 is 14 residues. This entry belongs to a study of T cells in tuberculosis. Study overall: Blood was taken before or within 7 days of anti-tuberculosis therapy. Study-level results: Active tuberculosis patients had shorter CDR3-alpha; the beta difference was nonsignificant. Active tuberculosis cases were adults; controls were adolescents. Classification accuracy was 85% to 90% (AUROC approximately 0.9) with the GMM-specific repertoire.

Material: PBMCs, obtained at tuberculosis diagnosis. The TCR was taken from an adult with tuberculosis. The chain uses TRBV19 and TRBJ1-4, with a tentative D call TRBD1 (6 bases). CDR3 protein: CATCLGGRSEKLFF. CDR3 bases: TGTGCCACTTGCTTGGGGGGGCGCAGTGAAAAACTGTTTTTT.